This T cell receptor beta chain was observed in a study of lymphopenia after photon versus proton radiotherapy. Points from the study as a whole: Larger post-nadir TCR diversity loss correlated inversely with survival in deceased patients.

The table came from immunoSEQ multiplex PCR; TCRdb's copy has only in-frame clones and leaves some out. Counted here are more than 70,000 clones, around 83% occurring once; the ten biggest clones make up about 1.3%. A remark on this clone: Its antigen is not known.

Germline lookup yields CDR1 SGHDT and CDR2 YYEEEE. CDR3 length equals 17 residues. V lost 3 bases, J lost 8 bases, and 15 bases stayed unmatched. The chain joins TRBV5-6 to TRBJ2-1; TRBD1 matches at 9 bases. The sample in question was peripheral blood, obtained from a patient treated with proton-based radiotherapy. The sequence was collected from a man in his 60s with pancreatic cancer. In DNA, the CDR3 is TGTGCCAGCAGCTATACAGGGGGCTTTAACTCCGAGGATGAGCAGTTCTTC. Translation: CASSYTGGFNSEDEQFF. Filled out from reference TRBV5-6 and TRBJ2-1, the complete variable domain reads DAGVTQSPTHLIKTRGQQVTLRCSPKSGHDTVSWYQQALGQGPQFIFQYYEEEERQRGNFPDRFSGHQFPNYSSELNVNALLLGDSALYLCASSYTGGFNSEDEQFFGPGTRLTVL.